The 7 T cell receptor beta chains below come from one sample, sequenced in a study of CD8 T cells in ankylosing spondylitis (dated by TCRdb to about 2017). Library preparation was by 5' RACE. Sequencing instrument: Illumina HiSeq 2500. TCRdb's own reprocessing of the public reads used fastp at Q25 and MiXCR and kept productive beta chains. Each CDR3 protein gets just one entry, which takes the most common genes and DNA from the rows behind it. In this sample the table shows around 39,000 distinct CDR3 sequences, around 15% of which occur a single time. Together, the top ten hold under 35% of the sample. The material sequenced was synovial fluid, either unsorted or a sorted T cell fraction (not recorded which). The receptors were gathered from a male donor with ankylosing spondylitis.

This clonotype was detected a few times. This chain joins TRBV29-1 and TRBJ2-5; 9 bases are a match to TRBD2. The V and J ends lost 3 bases and 4 bases, in that order; junction bases with no gene match: 6. This CDR3 has 14 amino acids. CDR1 SQVTM and CDR2 ANQGSEA come from the germline V gene. CDR3 region: CSVDSAGGGETQYF. CDR3 sequence (DNA): TGCAGCGTTGACTCGGCGGGAGGGGGAGAGACCCAGTACTTC. The complete variable domain, with remaining parts taken from reference TRBV29-1 and TRBJ2-5, reads SAVISQKPSRDICQRGTSLTIQCQVDSQVTMMFWYRQQPGQSLTLIATANQGSEATYESGFVIDKFPISRPNLTFSTLTVSNMSPEDSSIYLCSVDSAGGGETQYFGPGTRLLVL.

V usage is TRBV6-5 and J usage is TRBJ2-1; D remains ambiguous. Trimming stripped 2 bases from V and 5 bases from J, with 7 bases between. Germline V CDR1 and CDR2: MNHEY, SVGAGI. CDR3 length equals 13 residues. The CDR3 bases are TGTGCCAGCAGTTACCTTGGTGACAATGAGCAGTTCTTC. This gives the protein CASSYLGDNEQFF.

This clonotype was recorded a few times. This rearrangement joins TRBV7-9 to TRBJ2-7, with D possibly TRBD1 on 5 matching bases. This CDR3 spans 13 amino acids. With 5 bases removed from V and 3 bases from J, the gap between germline ends came to 11 bases. From germline, CDR1 is SEHNR and CDR2 FQNEAQ (reference sequence). CDR3 in amino acids: CASSPKGYYEQYF. CDR3 DNA: TGTGCCAGCAGCCCGAAGGGGTACTACGAGCAGTACTTC. Complete variable domain (other parts from reference TRBV7-9 and TRBJ2-7): DTGVSQNPRHKITKRGQNVTFRCDPISEHNRLYWYRQTLGQGPEFLTYFQNEAQLEKSRLLSDRFSAERPKGSFSTLEIQRTEQGDSAMYLCASSPKGYYEQYFGPGTRLTVT.

The DNA for the CDR3 is TGCAGTGCTACCCCCCGGGGAGGGGAAAACTATGGCTACACCTTC. Translated: CSATPRGGENYGYTF. The chain combines TRBV20-1 with TRBJ1-2; weak D call: TRBD1 (5 bases). Deletions cut 4 bases from V and 2 bases from J, with 17 bases between. Per germline, CDR1 DFQATT and CDR2 SNEGSKA (reference sequence). This CDR3 has 15 amino acids.

This clonotype was found many times. V is TRBV7-9 and J is TRBJ2-1, with 7 positions matching TRBD1. Per germline, CDR1 SEHNR and CDR2 FQNEAQ (reference sequence). This CDR3 comprises 14 residues. Trimming removed 3 bases from V and 7 bases from J; junction bases left unmatched: 6. CDR3 nucleotide sequence: TGTGCCAGCAGCTTCACAGGGGTTGGGAATGAGCAGTTCTTC. Protein sequence: CASSFTGVGNEQFF.

In this sample, this clonotype turned up a few times. The chain is built from TRBV5-1 and TRBJ2-7; 11 bases agree with TRBD2. V dropped 0 bases and J dropped 3; count of bases not matched to a gene: 2. This CDR3 region has 15 residues. The germline CDR1 and CDR2 sequences are SGHRS and YFSETQ. As DNA, the CDR3 is TGCGCCAGCAGCTTGGTCGGGACTAGCGGCTACGAGCAGTACTTC. This gives the protein CASSLVGTSGYEQYF.

This clonotype turned up a few times. The J gene is TRBJ1-2, the V gene TRBV10-3, with D hard to call. V lost 5 bases and J lost 4, with 11 bases in between. The germline V gene has CDR1 ENHRY and CDR2 SYGVKD. The CDR3 is 13 residues long. The CDR3 DNA is TGTGCCATCAGTCCCAAAGGCCCCTATGGCTACACCTTC. It codes for CAISPKGPYGYTF.